The present T cell receptor beta chain was sequenced within a study of beta chain features in type 1 diabetes. This CDR3 spans 17 amino acids. Per the germline V gene, CDR1 is MNHEY and CDR2 is SMNVEV (reference sequence). V lost 0 bases and J lost 4; bases outside the gene matches: 7. In this sample, this clone turned up many times. Its antigen is unknown. Distinct nucleotide sequences in the sample also encode this CDR3. TCRB transcripts that were expressed got sequenced, as all of the isolated RNA had been reverse transcribed. Only in-frame clones appear in the TCRdb table, and some are missing; sequencing was by immunoSEQ multiplex PCR. The sample contains a few hundred thousand clones, roughly a tenth of which appear only once. General study results and limits: Moderate yet significant TCRB CDR3 shortening was seen in Type 1 diabetes patients in all four CD4+ subsets.

This TCR was sampled from a man aged 30 to 45 with type 1 diabetes. The gene calls are TRBV27 and TRBJ2-1, with 9 bases aligning to TRBD2. The specimen was central memory CD4+ T cells from blood. CDR3 in DNA: TGTGCCAGCAGTTTATCGTTGGGACTAGCCCGATACAATGAGCAGTTCTTC. Its protein product is CASSLSLGLARYNEQFF.